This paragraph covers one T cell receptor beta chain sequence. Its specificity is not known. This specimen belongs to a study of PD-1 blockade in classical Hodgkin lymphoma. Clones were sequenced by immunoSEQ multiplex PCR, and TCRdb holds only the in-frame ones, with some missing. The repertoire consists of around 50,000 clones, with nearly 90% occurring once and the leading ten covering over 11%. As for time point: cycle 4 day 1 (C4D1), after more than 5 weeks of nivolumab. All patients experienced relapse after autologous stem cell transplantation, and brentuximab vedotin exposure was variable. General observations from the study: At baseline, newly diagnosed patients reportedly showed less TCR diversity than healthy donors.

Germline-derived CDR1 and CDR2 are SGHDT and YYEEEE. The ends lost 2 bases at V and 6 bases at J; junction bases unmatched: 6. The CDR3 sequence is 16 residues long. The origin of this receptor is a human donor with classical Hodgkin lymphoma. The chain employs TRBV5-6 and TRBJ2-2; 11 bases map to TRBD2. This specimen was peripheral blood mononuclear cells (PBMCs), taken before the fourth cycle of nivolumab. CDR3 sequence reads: CASSFTSGSRSGELFF. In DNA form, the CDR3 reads TGTGCCAGCAGCTTCACTAGCGGGAGTCGGTCCGGGGAGCTGTTTTTT.